This TCR beta chain emerged from a study of identifying expanded T cells in peripheral blood. General study findings and limits: Over about two and four weeks, about 15 and 19 clones changed, versus 1.2 between replicates. Roughly two-week clone count variance significantly increased as total template count grew.

Profiled with immunoSEQ multiplex PCR; TCRdb holds only in-frame clones, not every one. The sample lists 70,000 or so clones, roughly 88% occurring once. Healthy donors had no documented immune events, such as infections, while sampled. With regard to this clone: Its specificity is not known.

V was shortened by 0 bases and J by 2 bases, with 7 bases between the two germline ends. The CDR3 consists of 14 residues. The receptor comes from a person aged 18 to 75 in good health. The rearrangement uses TRBV23-1 and TRBJ2-5; no firm D call. TRBV23-1 carries the ORF label, with uncertain function. The sample was blood. The CDR3 sequence: CASSQSQLQETQYF. CDR3 coding DNA: TGCGCCAGCAGTCAATCACAGCTTCAAGAGACCCAGTACTTC.